In its sample, the clone carrying this T cell receptor beta chain was seen many times. Its antigen is still unknown. Time point noted: persistent/refractory GD, antithyroid drugs over 5 years with positive TRAb. The TCR library used RNA extracted from PBMCs. The sample comes from a study of regulatory T cells in long-lasting Graves disease. Study observations and caveats: TCR diversity was lower in persistent Graves' patients than in newly diagnosed ones. Exclusively peripheral blood, rather than thyroid tissue, was studied. Under persistent disease, TRBV28, TRBJ1-2 and TRBJ2-5 were used preferentially.

The V segment lost 6 bases and the J segment 10 bases; nucleotides outside the gene matches: 8. The CDR3 sequence is 14 residues long. CDR3 regions were amplified by Arm-PCR using iRepertoire HTBI primers to build TCR beta libraries. One entry per CDR3 protein results from TCRdb running MiXCR on the multiplex PCR reads. The table lists hundreds of thousands of distinct CDR3 sequences, 21% of them singletons. This clonotype was sampled from a female donor with Graves disease. The material was peripheral blood mononuclear cells (PBMCs), obtained when the disease was refractory, from a patient treated with antithyroid drugs. V is TRBV12-3 or TRBV12-4 and J is TRBJ2-2, with 10 positions matching TRBD2. CDR3 in DNA: TGTGCCAGCAGAAGACTAGCGGGCTACGCGGAGCTGTTTTTT. Amino acid sequence: CASRRLAGYAELFF.